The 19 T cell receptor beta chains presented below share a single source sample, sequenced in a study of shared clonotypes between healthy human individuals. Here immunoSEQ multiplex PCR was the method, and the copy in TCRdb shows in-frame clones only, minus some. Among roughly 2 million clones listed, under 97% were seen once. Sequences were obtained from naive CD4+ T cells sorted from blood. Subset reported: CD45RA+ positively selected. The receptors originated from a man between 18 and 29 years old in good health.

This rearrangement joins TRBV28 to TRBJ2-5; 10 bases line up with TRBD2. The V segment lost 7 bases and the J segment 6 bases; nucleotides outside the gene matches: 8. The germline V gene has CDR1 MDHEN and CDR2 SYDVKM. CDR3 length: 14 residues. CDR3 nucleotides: TGTGCCAGCATTGGAGCGGGGGGGTACCAGACCCAGTACTTC. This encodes CASIGAGGYQTQYF.

The CDR3 sequence: CSVASGTESNQPQHF. The CDR3 coding sequence is TGCAGCGTCGCCTCCGGGACAGAAAGCAATCAGCCCCAGCATTTT. The V and J genes are TRBV29-1 and TRBJ1-5; 7 bases line up with TRBD1. CDR1 is SQVTM, CDR2 ANQGSEA, per germline. The CDR3 spans 15 residues. The J segment lost 1 base and the V segment lost 6 bases, leaving 9 bases of the junction unmatched.

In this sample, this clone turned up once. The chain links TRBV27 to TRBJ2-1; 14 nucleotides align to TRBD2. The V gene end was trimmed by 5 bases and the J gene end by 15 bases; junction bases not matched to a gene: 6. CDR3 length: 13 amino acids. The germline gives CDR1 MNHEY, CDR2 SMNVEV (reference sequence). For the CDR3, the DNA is TGTGCCAGCAGTCTCGGACTAGCGGGAGGCGCGTTCTTC. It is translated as CASSLGLAGGAFF.

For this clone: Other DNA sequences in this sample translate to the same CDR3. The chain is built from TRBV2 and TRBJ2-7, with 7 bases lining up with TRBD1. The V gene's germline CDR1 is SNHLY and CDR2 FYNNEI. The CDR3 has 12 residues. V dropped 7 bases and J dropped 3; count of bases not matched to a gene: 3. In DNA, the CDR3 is TGTGCCAGCAACCGGGACAGCTACGAGCAGTACTTC. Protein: CASNRDSYEQYF.

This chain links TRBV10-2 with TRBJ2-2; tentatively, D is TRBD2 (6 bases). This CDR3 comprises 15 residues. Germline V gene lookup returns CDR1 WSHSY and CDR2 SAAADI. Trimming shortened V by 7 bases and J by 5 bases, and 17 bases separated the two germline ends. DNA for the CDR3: TGCGCCAGCACAGGGCGACTAGTGGCGACCGGGGAGCTGTTTTTT. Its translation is CASTGRLVATGELFF.

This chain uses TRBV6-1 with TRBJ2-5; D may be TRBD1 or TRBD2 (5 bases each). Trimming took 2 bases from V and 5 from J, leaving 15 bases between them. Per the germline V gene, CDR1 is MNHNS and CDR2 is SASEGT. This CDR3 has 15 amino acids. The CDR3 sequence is CASSESRVGTETQYF. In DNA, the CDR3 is TGTGCCAGCAGTGAATCCCGAGTAGGGACGGAGACCCAGTACTTC.

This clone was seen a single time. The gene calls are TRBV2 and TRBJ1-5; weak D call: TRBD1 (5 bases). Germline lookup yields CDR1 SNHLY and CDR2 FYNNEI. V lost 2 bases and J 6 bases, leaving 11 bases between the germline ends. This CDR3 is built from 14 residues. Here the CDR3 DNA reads TGTGCCAGCAGTGAAAGGACGGGGGGTCAGCCCCAGCATTTT. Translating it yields CASSERTGGQPQHF. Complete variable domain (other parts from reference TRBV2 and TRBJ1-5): EPEVTQTPSHQVTQMGQEVILRCVPISNHLYFYWYRQILGQKVEFLVSFYNNEISEKSEIFDDQFSVERPDGSNFTLKIRSTKLEDSAMYFCASSERTGGQPQHFGDGTRLSIL.

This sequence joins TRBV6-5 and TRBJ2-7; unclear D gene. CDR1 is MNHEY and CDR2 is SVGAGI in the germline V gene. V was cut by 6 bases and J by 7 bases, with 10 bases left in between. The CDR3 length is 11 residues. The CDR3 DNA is TGTGCCAGCAGGGGGATGGGGGAGCAGTACTTC. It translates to CASRGMGEQYF.

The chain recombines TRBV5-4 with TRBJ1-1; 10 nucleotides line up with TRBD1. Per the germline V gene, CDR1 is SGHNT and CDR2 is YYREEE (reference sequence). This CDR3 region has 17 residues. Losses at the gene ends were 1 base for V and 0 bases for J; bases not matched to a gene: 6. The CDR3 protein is CASSLRGQGRVNTEAFF. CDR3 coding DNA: TGTGCCAGCAGCTTGAGGGGACAGGGGCGGGTGAACACTGAAGCTTTCTTT.

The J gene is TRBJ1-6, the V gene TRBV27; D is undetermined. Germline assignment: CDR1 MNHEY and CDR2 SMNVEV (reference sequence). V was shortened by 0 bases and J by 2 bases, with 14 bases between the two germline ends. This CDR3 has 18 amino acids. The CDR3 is CASSLSATRQPYNSPLHF. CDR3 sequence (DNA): TGTGCCAGCAGTTTATCCGCTACGCGACAACCCTATAATTCACCCCTCCACTTT.

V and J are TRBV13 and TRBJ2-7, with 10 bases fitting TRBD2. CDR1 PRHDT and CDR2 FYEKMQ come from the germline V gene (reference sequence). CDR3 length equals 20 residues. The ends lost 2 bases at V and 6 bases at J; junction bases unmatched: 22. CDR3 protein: CASSLNPLLDQREGRGEQYF. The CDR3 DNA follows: TGTGCCAGCAGCTTAAACCCCCTCTTGGACCAGCGGGAGGGCCGGGGCGAGCAGTACTTC.

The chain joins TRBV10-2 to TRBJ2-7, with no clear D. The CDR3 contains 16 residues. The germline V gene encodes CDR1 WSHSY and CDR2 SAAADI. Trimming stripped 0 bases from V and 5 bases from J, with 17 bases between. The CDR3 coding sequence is TGCGCCAGCAGTGAGTCGAGCTTCGTGGGCATTCACGAGCAGTACTTC. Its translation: CASSESSFVGIHEQYF.

CDR3 sequence (DNA): TGTGCCAGCAGACCAGGGGGCTTCGAGACCCAGTACTTC. Its translation: CASRPGGFETQYF. The J gene is TRBJ2-5, the V gene TRBV7-9; 8 bases line up with TRBD1. CDR3 length: 13 residues. Per germline, CDR1 SEHNR and CDR2 FQNEAQ (reference sequence). Trimming cost V 6 bases and J 5 bases; bases outside gene matches: 5.

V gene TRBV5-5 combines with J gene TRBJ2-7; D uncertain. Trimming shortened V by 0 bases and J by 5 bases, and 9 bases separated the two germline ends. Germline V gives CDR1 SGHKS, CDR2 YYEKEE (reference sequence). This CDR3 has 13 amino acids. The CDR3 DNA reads TGTGCCAGCAGCTTGGCGTTCCCTCACGAGCAGTACTTC. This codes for CASSLAFPHEQYF. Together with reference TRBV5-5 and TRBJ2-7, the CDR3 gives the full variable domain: DAGVTQSPTHLIKTRGQQVTLRCSPISGHKSVSWYQQVLGQGPQFIFQYYEKEERGRGNFPDRFSARQFPNYSSELNVNALLLGDSALYLCASSLAFPHEQYFGPGTRLTVT.

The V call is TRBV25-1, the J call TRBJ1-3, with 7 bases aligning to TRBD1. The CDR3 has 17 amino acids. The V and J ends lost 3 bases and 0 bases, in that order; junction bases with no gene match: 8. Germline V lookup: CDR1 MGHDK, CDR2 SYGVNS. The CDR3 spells CASSELDRPPSGNTIYF. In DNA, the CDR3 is TGTGCCAGCAGTGAGTTGGACAGGCCCCCCTCTGGAAACACCATATATTTT.

This CDR3 reads CASSSDSGNTIYF. For the CDR3, the DNA is TGTGCCAGCAGCTCAGACTCTGGAAACACCATATATTTT. The chain recombines TRBV11-3 with TRBJ1-3; D is uncertain. The CDR3 contains 13 residues. From germline, CDR1 is SGHNT and CDR2 YENEEA. Deletions cut 4 bases from V and 0 bases from J, with 4 bases between. The full variable domain, its missing parts supplied by reference TRBV11-3 and TRBJ1-3, is EAGVVQSPRYKIIEKKQPVAFWCNPISGHNTLYWYLQNLGQGPELLIRYENEEAVDDSQLPKDRFSAERLKGVDSTLKIQPAELGDSAVYLCASSSDSGNTIYFGEGSWLTVV.

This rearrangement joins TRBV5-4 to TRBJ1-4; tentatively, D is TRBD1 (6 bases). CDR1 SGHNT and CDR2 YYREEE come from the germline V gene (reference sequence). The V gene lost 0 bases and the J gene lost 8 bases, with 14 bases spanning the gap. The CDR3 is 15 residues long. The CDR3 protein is CASSLDQGRGEKLFF. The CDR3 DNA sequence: TGTGCCAGCAGCTTGGACCAGGGGCGGGGAGAAAAACTGTTTTTT.

The CDR3 DNA is TGTGCCAGCTCCCACCGTCCTGGCGGGGAGCTGTTTTTT. It codes for CASSHRPGGELFF. This rearrangement joins TRBV11-2 to TRBJ2-2; no clear D. V lost 8 bases and J lost 7, with 14 bases in between. Germline V gene sequence: CDR1 SGHAT, CDR2 FQNNGV. The CDR3 is 13 residues long.

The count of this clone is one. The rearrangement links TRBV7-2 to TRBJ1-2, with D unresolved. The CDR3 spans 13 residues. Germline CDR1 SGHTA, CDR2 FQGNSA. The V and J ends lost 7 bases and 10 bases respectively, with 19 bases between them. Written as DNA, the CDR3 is TGTGCCAGCACCCCGCGGGAGCGCGGACTCTACACCTTC. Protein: CASTPRERGLYTF.